Reported below is one T cell receptor (beta chain). The PCR contained 60 Vbeta and 13 Jbeta primers. Sequenced by immunoSEQ multiplex PCR; TCRdb stores in-frame clones only, minus some. The sample includes about 140,000 clones, 70% to 80% of them seen just once. This sample was taken from a study of cytomegalovirus exposure and HLA in healthy donors. Trimming removed 4 bases from V and 10 bases from J; junction bases left unmatched: 12. The CDR3 is made up of 15 amino acids. CDR1 and CDR2 from the germline V gene are MGHRA and YSYEKL. The TCR originated in a woman aged 60-70 years in good health and CMV-seropositive. The rearrangement links TRBV4-1 to TRBJ1-1; 10 bases map to TRBD1. What was sequenced was PBMCs. DNA for the CDR3: TGCGCCAGCAGCCGCGCCCGGGACAGGGGTTTATTAGCTTTCTTT. It encodes CASSRARDRGLLAFF.